This T cell receptor (beta chain) is from a study of spatial heterogeneity in lung cancer. The sample holds a few counts of this clonotype. V lost 6 bases and J 4 bases, leaving 9 bases between the germline ends. The CDR3 contains 12 residues. CDR1 is MNHEY, CDR2 SVGEGT, per germline. Each CDR3 protein gets one entry after TCRdb re-called the 5' RACE reads with MiXCR. The sample lists 60,000 to 90,000 distinct CDR3 sequences; 10% to 15% were seen once. Time point described: sample taken at primary tumor resection. Unsorted samples of tumor, nontumor lung or frozen PBMC had their whole RNA sequenced. This clonotype was obtained from a male donor with early-stage non-small cell lung cancer. The chain recombines TRBV6-2 or TRBV6-3 with TRBJ1-1, with a tentative D call TRBD1 (6 bases). The sequences come from PBMCs, collected at surgery. CDR3 in amino acids: CASSQGTTEAFF. The CDR3 nucleotides are TGTGCCAGCAGCCAGGGGACCACTGAAGCTTTCTTT.